Below are 29 T cell receptor beta chains sequenced from a single sample in a study of cytomegalovirus exposure and HLA in healthy donors. In the PCR, 60 Vbeta and 13 Jbeta primers were used. Clones were read by immunoSEQ multiplex PCR, and TCRdb kept only the in-frame ones, dropping some. Of 180,000 or so clones in the sample, around three quarters were seen once. Sequencing input: PBMCs. These receptor sequences come from a woman aged 25 to 45 in good health and CMV-seropositive.

The chain has TRBV6-6 and TRBJ1-2, with 7 bases aligning to TRBD1. This CDR3 comprises 14 residues. The germline V gene encodes CDR1 MNHNY and CDR2 SVGAGI (reference sequence). Trimming took 6 bases from V and 5 from J; bases not matched to a gene: 9. This CDR3 reads CASRRDSHYYGYTF. The CDR3, as DNA: TGTGCCAGCAGGCGGGACAGCCATTATTATGGCTACACCTTC.

In this sample, this clone turned up a few times. This CDR3 is also generated by other DNA sequences in the sample. CDR3 nucleotides: TGTGCCAGCAGCCGGGGACAGGGAAGAGAAAAACTGTTTTTT. Protein: CASSRGQGREKLFF. V and J are TRBV28 and TRBJ1-4; 9 nucleotides agree with TRBD1. CDR3 length: 14 residues. After removal of 6 bases from V and 8 bases from J, the junction contained 7 bases not matched to a gene. CDR1 MDHEN and CDR2 SYDVKM come from the germline V gene.

This clone was seen a few times. The CDR3 here is CASSLGQTSSGNTIYF. The CDR3 DNA is TGTGCCAGCAGCCTGGGACAGACTAGCTCTGGAAACACCATATATTTT. V usage is TRBV5-8 and J usage is TRBJ1-3, with 7 bases aligning to TRBD1. This CDR3 is 16 amino acids long. The V gene end was trimmed by 4 bases and the J gene end by 0 bases; junction bases not matched to a gene: 7. Germline lookup yields CDR1 SGHTS and CDR2 YDEGEE.

This chain connects TRBV5-4 to TRBJ1-2, with unresolved D. This CDR3 has 14 residues. Germline lookup yields CDR1 SGHNT and CDR2 YYREEE (reference sequence). Deletions cut 5 bases from V and 1 base from J, with 12 bases between. In DNA form, the CDR3 reads TGTGCCAGCAGTACAGACACTCTTAACTATGGCTACACCTTC. Translating it yields CASSTDTLNYGYTF. The full variable domain, its missing parts supplied by reference TRBV5-4 and TRBJ1-2, is ETGVTQSPTHLIKTRGQQVTLRCSSQSGHNTVSWYQQALGQGPQFIFQYYREEENGRGNFPPRFSGLQFPNYSSELNVNALELDDSALYLCASSTDTLNYGYTFGSGTRLTVV.

The CDR3 loop is CASSQQGQGYGYTF. The CDR3 nucleotides are TGTGCCAGCAGTCAACAGGGCCAGGGCTATGGCTACACCTTC. The chain uses TRBV28 and TRBJ1-2; the D gene is possibly TRBD1 (6 bases). Trimming pared 5 bases from V and 4 bases from J, leaving 14 bases between. There are 14 residues in the CDR3. The germline V gene encodes CDR1 MDHEN and CDR2 SYDVKM.

The sample holds one count of this clone. This chain links TRBV28 with TRBJ1-5; TRBD1 matches at 10 bases. The CDR3 runs to 15 residues. J gave up 7 bases and V 6 bases, and 9 bases lay outside the gene matches. Germline CDR1 and CDR2: MDHEN and SYDVKM. The CDR3 is CASRATGGAGQPQHF. The DNA for the CDR3 is TGTGCCAGCAGGGCGACAGGGGGCGCGGGGCAGCCCCAGCATTTT.

This clone has only a few counts. The chain combines TRBV2 with TRBJ1-5, with 8 nucleotides matching TRBD1. V was pared by 4 bases and J by 12 bases, with 14 bases of the junction left unmatched. From germline, CDR1 is SNHLY and CDR2 FYNNEI. The CDR3 is 15 residues long. The CDR3 sequence is CASSANRGVGWVQHF. The CDR3 nucleotides are TGTGCCAGCAGTGCTAACAGGGGGGTCGGTTGGGTCCAGCATTTT.

The chain employs TRBV6-1 and TRBJ1-6; D gene ambiguous. The V gene's germline CDR1 is MNHNS and CDR2 SASEGT. The V gene lost 3 bases and the J gene lost 5 bases, with 14 bases spanning the gap. The CDR3 runs to 16 residues. The CDR3 loop is CASSEVTGGNNSPLHF. CDR3 DNA sequence: TGTGCCAGCAGTGAGGTAACCGGAGGGAATAATTCACCCCTCCACTTT.

The chain carries TRBV7-9 and TRBJ2-1, with 8 positions matching TRBD2. This CDR3 has 17 amino acids. Germline V lookup: CDR1 SEHNR, CDR2 FQNEAQ (reference sequence). Germline trimming cut 4 bases from V and 0 bases from J; bases unmatched to any gene: 8. The CDR3 region has the DNA TGTGCCAGCAGCTACCCCCGGGGGGGGAGCTCCTACAATGAGCAGTTCTTC. It specifies CASSYPRGGSSYNEQFF.

This sequence joins TRBV6-1 and TRBJ1-2; unclear D gene. Germline loops: CDR1 MNHNS, CDR2 SASEGT. This CDR3 has 16 amino acids. Trimming removed 0 bases from V and 3 bases from J, with 14 bases in between. The CDR3 here is CASSEAPGSFDYGYTF. As DNA, the CDR3 is TGTGCCAGCAGTGAAGCGCCCGGTAGCTTTGACTATGGCTACACCTTC.

This chain connects TRBV28 to TRBJ1-5; 7 positions agree with TRBD1. CDR1 is MDHEN, CDR2 SYDVKM, per germline. There are 17 residues in the CDR3. The J segment lost 2 bases and the V segment lost 4 bases, leaving 11 bases of the junction unmatched. This CDR3 reads CASSSQQGIGRNQPQHF. DNA of the CDR3: TGTGCCAGCAGTTCCCAACAGGGGATTGGGCGCAATCAGCCCCAGCATTTT.

The rearrangement uses TRBV28 and TRBJ2-5; 12 positions match TRBD1. CDR1 and CDR2 (germline): MDHEN, SYDVKM. After removal of 7 bases from V and 4 bases from J, the junction contained 13 bases not matched to a gene. The CDR3 runs to 17 residues. This chain's CDR3 is CASTNSGQGASRETQYF. CDR3 sequence (DNA): TGTGCCAGCACCAACTCGGGACAGGGGGCGAGTAGAGAGACCCAGTACTTC.

DNA for the CDR3: TGTGCCAGCAGCCAGGGGTCAGGGGCAAAAGATACGCAGTATTTT. It translates to CASSQGSGAKDTQYF. The chain carries TRBV4-2 and TRBJ2-3; tentatively, D is TRBD1 (6 bases). V lost 3 bases and J 5 bases, leaving 15 bases between the germline ends. In germline, CDR1 is LGHNA, CDR2 YNFKEQ. This CDR3 is built from 15 residues.

The genes are TRBV5-1 and TRBJ1-6; the D gene is possibly TRBD1 (5 bases). This CDR3 contains 15 residues. Trimming removed 4 bases at V and 12 bases at J, with 20 bases between. Germline lookup yields CDR1 SGHRS and CDR2 YFSETQ. The DNA of the CDR3 is TGCGCCAGCAGCCGGCAAGGGGAGGGGCGTGGACCCCTCCACTTT. Translated: CASSRQGEGRGPLHF. Drawing the rest from reference TRBV5-1 and TRBJ1-6, the complete variable domain is KAGVTQTPRYLIKTRGQQVTLSCSPISGHRSVSWYQQTPGQGLQFLFEYFSETQRNKGNFPGRFSGRQFSNSRSEMNVSTLELGDSALYLCASSRQGEGRGPLHFGNGTRLTVT.

The V gene is TRBV6-1, the J gene TRBJ2-7, with 11 bases fitting TRBD1. Germline V lookup: CDR1 MNHNS, CDR2 SASEGT. Trimming took 6 bases from V and 6 from J; bases not matched to a gene: 7. The CDR3 loop spans 14 amino acids. The CDR3 region has the DNA TGTGCCAGCAGCTCCGGACAGGGGGCAGGCGAGCAGTACTTC. It codes for CASSSGQGAGEQYF.

Notes on this clone: The identical CDR3 is also encoded by other nucleotide sequences in the sample. V gene TRBV30 combines with J gene TRBJ1-2; 9 bases fit TRBD1. Germline assignment: CDR1 GTSNPN and CDR2 SVGIG (reference sequence). This CDR3 has 13 residues. V gave up 3 bases and J gave up 5 bases; unmatched junction bases: 4. The CDR3 sequence is CAWSPDRGYGYTF. As DNA, the CDR3 is TGTGCCTGGAGCCCGGACAGGGGATATGGCTACACCTTC.

In this sample, this clone turned up a few times. The V gene is TRBV11-3, the J gene TRBJ2-3; D may be TRBD2 (5 bases). Per germline, CDR1 SGHNT and CDR2 YENEEA. CDR3 length: 14 amino acids. V lost 5 bases, J lost 4 bases, and 13 bases lay in between. CDR3 protein: CASSPEGLADTQYF. The CDR3 DNA is TGTGCCAGCAGCCCCGAGGGTCTAGCAGATACGCAGTATTTT.

The chain recombines TRBV2 with TRBJ2-6; 8 nucleotides line up with TRBD2. CDR3 length equals 16 residues. V shed 2 bases and J 3 bases; nucleotides not matched to a gene: 3. Germline loops: CDR1 SNHLY, CDR2 FYNNEI. CDR3 coding DNA: TGTGCCAGCAGTGAACGGGGGGGTAATGGGGCCAACGTCCTGACTTTC. This sequence encodes CASSERGGNGANVLTF.

The rearrangement uses TRBV19 and TRBJ1-1, with D hard to call. The V and J ends lost 7 bases and 6 bases respectively, with 9 bases between them. This CDR3 spans 11 amino acids. Germline CDR1 and CDR2: LNHDA and SQIVND (reference sequence). The CDR3 sequence is CASKGGSEAFF. As DNA, the CDR3 is TGTGCCAGTAAGGGAGGGTCTGAAGCTTTCTTT.

The chain has TRBV6-1 and TRBJ2-7; 9 bases agree with TRBD1. Germline CDR1 is MNHNS and CDR2 is SASEGT. The ends lost 5 bases at V and 5 bases at J; junction bases unmatched: 4. The CDR3 is made up of 13 amino acids. The CDR3 DNA is TGTGCCAGCAGTAACCGGGACAGGGACGAGCAGTACTTC. Protein product: CASSNRDRDEQYF.

This chain connects TRBV4-3 to TRBJ2-5, with 11 bases fitting TRBD2. The V gene end was trimmed by 1 base and the J gene end by 5 bases; junction bases not matched to a gene: 9. Looked up from germline, CDR1 is LGHNA and CDR2 is YSLEER. The CDR3 runs to 17 residues. The CDR3 DNA follows: TGCGCCAGCAGCCAAGTAGCGGGGGGGCCCGTTGGCGAGACCCAGTACTTC. Its protein is CASSQVAGGPVGETQYF.

This chain links TRBV5-1 with TRBJ2-5, with D maybe TRBD1 (5 bases). Trimming shortened V by 0 bases and J by 1 base, and 10 bases separated the two germline ends. The CDR3 consists of 15 residues. Germline CDR1 is SGHRS and CDR2 is YFSETQ. The CDR3 here is CASSLGGRLQETQYF. The CDR3 DNA sequence: TGCGCCAGCAGCTTGGGGGGCAGGCTCCAAGAGACCCAGTACTTC.

The V and J genes are TRBV6-5 and TRBJ1-4; D gene uncertain. Deletions cut 5 bases from V and 13 bases from J, with 14 bases between. Germline lookup yields CDR1 MNHEY and CDR2 SVGAGI. The length of the CDR3 is 12 residues. Here the CDR3 DNA reads TGTGCCAGCAGTGGTGGACGGGAGGGACTGTTTTTT. Translating gives CASSGGREGLFF.

This rearrangement joins TRBV7-9 to TRBJ2-7, with 7 bases identical to TRBD1. J lost 4 bases, V lost 1 base, and 7 bases had no gene match. CDR1 is SEHNR and CDR2 is FQNEAQ in the germline V gene (reference sequence). This CDR3 is built from 15 residues. The CDR3 protein is CASSLEGALGYEQYF. The CDR3 nucleotides read TGTGCCAGCAGCTTAGAGGGGGCGCTGGGGTACGAGCAGTACTTC. The entire variable domain, with the rest obtained from reference TRBV7-9 and TRBJ2-7, is as follows: DTGVSQNPRHKITKRGQNVTFRCDPISEHNRLYWYRQTLGQGPEFLTYFQNEAQLEKSRLLSDRFSAERPKGSFSTLEIQRTEQGDSAMYLCASSLEGALGYEQYFGPGTRLTVT.

The CDR3 loop reads CASSLVRRRGGELFF. The CDR3 DNA sequence: TGTGCCAGCAGTTTAGTCAGGAGGAGGGGAGGGGAGCTGTTTTTT. The J gene is TRBJ2-2, the V gene TRBV27, with a possible D match to TRBD2 (6 bases). Trimming removed 2 bases from V and 8 bases from J, with 15 bases in between. CDR3 length equals 15 residues. From germline, CDR1 is MNHEY and CDR2 SMNVEV (reference sequence).

The chain couples TRBV12-5 to TRBJ1-1; D is unresolved. Germline V gene data show CDR1 as LGHNT and CDR2 as FRNRAP. The CDR3 has 13 amino acids. The germline V and J ends were trimmed by 3 bases and 4 bases, with 9 bases remaining between them. In DNA form, the CDR3 reads TGTGCTAGTGGTTTCAGGCGGGGCACTGAAGCTTTCTTT. Amino acids: CASGFRRGTEAFF.

V gene TRBV5-4 combines with J gene TRBJ1-1; 7 bases fit TRBD1. Losses at the gene ends were 6 bases for V and 2 bases for J; bases not matched to a gene: 13. CDR1 and CDR2 from the germline V gene are SGHNT and YYREEE (reference sequence). The CDR3 contains 16 residues. The CDR3 DNA sequence: TGTGCCAGCACCCGGACGGCAGGGGGGTCCAACACTGAAGCTTTCTTT. Residues: CASTRTAGGSNTEAFF.

This sequence joins TRBV7-9 and TRBJ2-1; 9 bases are a match to TRBD2. CDR3 length equals 15 residues. The V and J ends lost 1 base and 9 bases, in that order; junction bases with no gene match: 7. From germline, CDR1 is SEHNR and CDR2 FQNEAQ (reference sequence). In DNA form, the CDR3 reads TGTGCCAGCAGCTTAGAGGGGGGGACTAGCAGTGAGCAGTTCTTC. As protein: CASSLEGGTSSEQFF.

For this clone: Other DNA sequences in the same sample also yield this CDR3. This chain uses TRBV28 with TRBJ2-7; TRBD1 is a possible D gene (5 bases). This CDR3 has 12 amino acids. The germline V gene encodes CDR1 MDHEN and CDR2 SYDVKM. V lost 6 bases and J lost 3, with 9 bases in between. CDR3 sequence reads: CASRPTGYEQYF. The CDR3 nucleotides are TGTGCCAGCAGACCCACAGGCTACGAGCAGTACTTC.